A single sample is the source of the 8 T cell receptor beta chains below, sequenced in a study of spatial heterogeneity in lung cancer. Study-level results: Counts that tracked tumor mutation counts were those of expanded intratumoral alpha and beta TCRs.

Described time point: sample taken at primary tumor resection. Their cognate antigens are unknown. TCRdb recomputed calls from the 5' RACE reads with MiXCR, one row per CDR3 protein. The repertoire consists of about 6,800 distinct CDR3 sequences, with around 15% occurring once and the leading ten covering approximately 9.8%. The sample consisted of lung tumor tissue, taken at surgery. The receptors stem from a male donor with early-stage non-small cell lung cancer.

This clonotype qualifies as medium-sized. The library was prepared for alpha chains; this beta chain is a stray read, so its frequency means little. The gene calls are TRBV3-1 and TRBJ1-5, with 11 bases identical to TRBD1. Germline lookup yields CDR1 LGHDT and CDR2 YNNKEL (reference sequence). This CDR3 is built from 18 residues. V gave up 3 bases and J gave up 2 bases; unmatched junction bases: 9. The CDR3 reads CASSQGQGGGIRNQPQHF. As DNA, the CDR3 is TGTGCCAGCAGCCAGGGACAGGGGGGAGGAATTCGCAATCAGCCCCAGCATTTT.

Many counts were recorded for this clonotype. This beta chain lies outside the target of a library built for alpha chains; its clone size means little. The J gene is TRBJ1-2, the V gene TRBV28; D is perhaps TRBD1 (5 bases). The V end lost 3 bases, the J end lost 2 bases, and 13 bases lay between the germline ends. This CDR3 is 15 amino acids long. Germline V gene lookup returns CDR1 MDHEN and CDR2 SYDVKM. The CDR3 reads CASSFGGNQNYGYTF. Here the CDR3 DNA reads TGTGCCAGCAGTTTTGGGGGGAACCAAAACTATGGCTACACCTTC.

For this clonotype: As an off-target read in a library built for alpha chains, this beta chain has a frequency of little significance. The rearrangement links TRBV6-5 to TRBJ2-5; 8 positions agree with TRBD1. J was trimmed by 0 bases and V by 6 bases; bases with no gene match: 12. The CDR3 sequence is 17 residues long. The germline gives CDR1 MNHEY, CDR2 SVGAGI. In DNA, the CDR3 is TGTGCCAGCAGAGGACGCCGGGACAGGAGGTACCAAGAGACCCAGTACTTC. Translated: CASRGRRDRRYQETQYF.

This clonotype is medium-sized (0.01 to 0.1%) within its sample. One base away lies a much larger clone, so this may be a sequencing read error. This beta chain slipped into a library made for alpha chains as a stray read, so its size is not meaningful. The V and J genes are TRBV29-1 and TRBJ2-1; D is undetermined. With 0 bases removed from V and 7 bases from J, the gap between germline ends came to 16 bases. The length of the CDR3 is 15 residues. Per the germline V gene, CDR1 is SQVTM and CDR2 is ANQGSEA. The CDR3 reads CSVEDPVASLNEQFF. The CDR3 DNA reads as TGCAGCGTTGAAGATCCAGTGGCAAGCCTAAATGAGCAGTTCTTC.

This clonotype was recorded many times. The library was built for alpha chains, so this beta chain is an off-target read and its size means little. This rearrangement joins TRBV10-3 to TRBJ2-3; 8 positions match TRBD1. V gave up 1 base and J gave up 4 bases; unmatched junction bases: 1. CDR1 and CDR2 from the germline V gene are ENHRY and SYGVKD. The CDR3 is 14 amino acids. The CDR3 region is CAISELQGADTQYF. In DNA, the CDR3 is TGTGCCATCAGTGAGTTACAGGGGGCAGATACGCAGTATTTT.

The table lists this clonotype with many counts. Within a library made for alpha chains, this beta chain is off target, and its count is uninformative. This rearrangement joins TRBV5-6 to TRBJ2-1, with 8 bases lining up with TRBD2. Trimming at V came to 0 bases and at J to 14 bases, leaving 7 bases not matched to a gene. Germline lookup yields CDR1 SGHDT and CDR2 YYEEEE. CDR3 length equals 13 residues. The CDR3 DNA reads TGTGCCAGCAGCTTGGTGCTAGCGGGCAGAAAGTTCTTC. This translates into CASSLVLAGRKFF.

This clonotype was observed a few times. In a library made to pick up alpha chains, this beta chain is a stray read with a size that means little. This sequence joins TRBV20-1 and TRBJ2-5; 7 positions agree with TRBD1. V shed 5 bases, J shed 5 bases, and the junction held 8 bases outside the gene matches. Per germline, CDR1 DFQATT and CDR2 SNEGSKA (reference sequence). CDR3 length: 13 amino acids. The DNA for the CDR3 is TGCAGTGCTTCATGGACAGGCGGGGAGACCCAGTACTTC. This codes for CSASWTGGETQYF.

This clonotype is labeled as medium-sized. With the library built for alpha chains, this beta chain is off target and its frequency is not meaningful. The chain uses TRBV2 and TRBJ2-3; tentatively, D is TRBD2 (6 bases). The CDR3 spans 15 residues. V gave up 4 bases and J gave up 0 bases, with 11 bases separating them. Germline loops: CDR1 SNHLY, CDR2 FYNNEI. This chain's CDR3 is CASSGAGFSTDTQYF. The CDR3 DNA reads as TGTGCCAGCAGTGGGGCGGGATTCAGCACAGATACGCAGTATTTT.